The 18 T cell receptor beta chains listed next were all sequenced from one sample in a study of T cells in Graves' hyperthyroidism and ophthalmopathy. RNA transcripts yielded amplified TCR beta CDR3 regions. Primed by the HTBI set, a first-round RT-PCR was run on the TCR CDR3. TCRdb re-analysed the multiplex PCR reads in MiXCR, keeping a single row per CDR3 protein. The table lists about 610,000 distinct CDR3 sequences, around 15% of them singletons. The sequenced material came from blood. The receptors here all came from a woman aged 35 to 49 with Graves' ophthalmopathy.

This clonotype was counted ten times or more. V gene TRBV28 combines with J gene TRBJ1-2; 7 bases are a match to TRBD1. CDR3 length: 14 residues. The germline V gene encodes CDR1 MDHEN and CDR2 SYDVKM. V lost 3 bases to trimming and J lost 4 bases; unmatched junction nucleotides: 5. CDR3 residues: CASSFYPGGYGYTF. The CDR3 bases are TGTGCCAGCAGTTTCTATCCAGGGGGCTATGGCTACACCTTC.

In this sample, this clonotype turned up a few times. The chain combines TRBV28 with TRBJ1-2; no reliable D call. V was cut by 1 base and J by 1 base, with 10 bases left in between. There are 15 residues in the CDR3. Germline CDR1 is MDHEN and CDR2 is SYDVKM. This CDR3 reads CASSLSGFDNYGYTF. CDR3 DNA sequence: TGTGCCAGCAGTTTATCGGGCTTCGATAACTATGGCTACACCTTC.

In its sample, this clonotype was seen many times. The chain links TRBV28 to TRBJ1-2; TRBD1 agrees at 8 bases. This CDR3 region has 16 residues. V lost 5 bases and J lost 3; bases outside the gene matches: 11. The germline V gene has CDR1 MDHEN and CDR2 SYDVKM. In nucleotides, the CDR3 is TGTGCCAGCAGTGAGACAGGGGCCTTGAGGGACTATGGCTACACCTTC. This sequence encodes CASSETGALRDYGYTF.

This clonotype was seen at least ten times. The chain uses TRBV4-3 and TRBJ1-2, with D possibly matching TRBD1 (5 bases). The CDR3 is 14 amino acids. Trimming left V 1 base short and J 4 bases short, with 10 bases between. Per germline, CDR1 LGHNA and CDR2 YSLEER. CDR3 DNA: TGCGCCAGCAGCCAAGCAGGGTCACCCTATGGCTACACCTTC. Its translation: CASSQAGSPYGYTF.

Many counts were recorded for this clonotype. The chain couples TRBV7-9 to TRBJ2-5, with 7 bases identical to TRBD1. In germline, CDR1 is SEHNR, CDR2 FQNEAQ (reference sequence). The CDR3 is 14 amino acids. V dropped 1 base and J dropped 3; count of bases not matched to a gene: 2. DNA of the CDR3: TGTGCCAGCAGCTTAGGGGGACAGAAAGAGACCCAGTACTTC. It codes for CASSLGGQKETQYF.

This clonotype has ten or more counts. The genes are TRBV7-9 and TRBJ1-2; the D gene is possibly TRBD1 (5 bases). The CDR3 spans 13 residues. CDR1 SEHNR and CDR2 FQNEAQ come from the germline V gene (reference sequence). Trimming removed 4 bases from V and 5 bases from J, with 11 bases in between. The CDR3 bases are TGTGCCAGCAGCTGGGACTATGGGTATGGCTACACCTTC. Its protein is CASSWDYGYGYTF.

The V and J genes are TRBV27 and TRBJ1-6; TRBD1 matches 7 bases. V lost 3 bases to trimming and J lost 7 bases; unmatched junction nucleotides: 3. The CDR3 length is 14 residues. Germline lookup yields CDR1 MNHEY and CDR2 SMNVEV (reference sequence). The DNA for the CDR3 is TGTGCCAGCAGTTTTCCAGGGGGAAATTCACCCCTCCACTTT. The encoded protein is CASSFPGGNSPLHF.

This clonotype was seen many times. The J gene is TRBJ2-5, the V gene TRBV28; no definite D call. Trimming removed 2 bases at V and 1 base at J, with 8 bases between. CDR3 length: 14 amino acids. The germline V gene has CDR1 MDHEN and CDR2 SYDVKM. The chain's CDR3 is CASSLQVIQETQYF. The CDR3 coding sequence is TGTGCCAGCAGTTTACAGGTCATCCAAGAGACCCAGTACTTC.

In its sample, this clonotype was seen many times. The V call is TRBV7-3, the J call TRBJ2-7; D is unclear. The germline V gene has CDR1 SGHTA and CDR2 FQGTGA. Trimming cost V 0 bases and J 2 bases, with 8 bases left between them. CDR3 length: 14 residues. In nucleotides, the CDR3 is TGTGCCAGCAGCTTAACCGCAGGACCCTACGAGCAGTACTTC. The encoded protein is CASSLTAGPYEQYF.

This clonotype was recorded at least ten times. At one end the junction does not follow the germline gene, possibly because of a read error. This sequence joins TRBV2 and TRBJ1-5, with a tentative D call TRBD1 (5 bases). Germline CDR1 SNHLY, CDR2 FYNNEI. The CDR3 spans 14 residues. CDR3 amino acids: CASSGGGQGQLQHF. For the CDR3, the DNA is TGTGCCAGCAGTGGGGGGGGTCAAGGTCAGCTCCAGCATTTT.

This clonotype was seen repeatedly, ten times or more. CDR3 sequence (DNA): TGCGCCAGCAGCTTGACAGCGGAGTGGACCGGGGAGCTGTTTTTT. This encodes CASSLTAEWTGELFF. V and J are TRBV5-1 and TRBJ2-2; tentatively, D is TRBD2 (5 bases). CDR3 length equals 15 residues. V was pared by 1 base and J by 5 bases, with 12 bases between. Germline V CDR1 and CDR2: SGHRS, YFSETQ.

This chain joins TRBV12-5 and TRBJ2-1; 7 bases agree with TRBD2. This CDR3 is 16 amino acids long. V gave up 6 bases and J gave up 9 bases; unmatched junction bases: 17. Germline values: CDR1 LGHNT, CDR2 FRNRAP. This CDR3 is CASGPIAGGSTGEQFF. The CDR3 bases are TGTGCTAGTGGCCCGATAGCGGGCGGGTCAACGGGTGAGCAGTTCTTC.

This clonotype came up many times. V usage is TRBV10-3 and J usage is TRBJ1-2; D is undetermined. The CDR3 covers 13 residues. The V end was cut by 3 bases, the J end by 8 bases, with 13 bases between. Germline V lookup: CDR1 ENHRY, CDR2 SYGVKD. This chain's CDR3 is CAISESPGSGYTF. In DNA, the CDR3 is TGTGCCATCAGTGAATCTCCGGGGTCGGGCTACACCTTC.

This clonotype was picked up a small number of times. J is TRBJ2-5 and V is TRBV20-1; TRBD1 aligns across 7 bases. The J segment lost 5 bases and the V segment lost 0 bases, leaving 3 bases of the junction unmatched. Germline values: CDR1 DFQATT, CDR2 SNEGSKA (reference sequence). CDR3 length equals 13 residues. CDR3 DNA sequence: TGCAGTGCTAGAGAGGACAGGTTGGAGACCCAGTACTTC. Protein: CSAREDRLETQYF.

This clonotype was counted at least ten times. V and J are TRBV28 and TRBJ1-1; D gene ambiguous. Trimming stripped 8 bases from V and 0 bases from J, with 22 bases between. There are 17 residues in the CDR3. CDR1 is MDHEN, CDR2 SYDVKM, per germline. The CDR3 bases are TGTGCCAGCGGCACCCCCGCCCGGGAAAGTATGAACACTGAAGCTTTCTTT. Encoded protein: CASGTPARESMNTEAFF.

The chain is built from TRBV30 and TRBJ1-2; 9 positions agree with TRBD1. This CDR3 has 16 amino acids. The V gene end was trimmed by 3 bases and the J gene end by 2 bases; junction bases not matched to a gene: 10. CDR1 and CDR2 (germline): GTSNPN, SVGIG (reference sequence). The CDR3 region is CAWRTGTGLWNYGYTF. As DNA, the CDR3 is TGTGCCTGGAGGACCGGGACAGGGCTTTGGAACTATGGCTACACCTTC.

At least ten counts were recorded for this clonotype. The chain combines TRBV5-1 with TRBJ2-7; D call uncertain. This CDR3 has 15 residues. Per the germline V gene, CDR1 is SGHRS and CDR2 is YFSETQ. Trimming stripped 0 bases from V and 2 bases from J, with 12 bases between. CDR3 DNA sequence: TGCGCCAGCAGCTTGGAGAGTAAGGGAACCTACGAGCAGTACTTC. Its protein product is CASSLESKGTYEQYF. Filled out from reference TRBV5-1 and TRBJ2-7, the complete variable domain reads KAGVTQTPRYLIKTRGQQVTLSCSPISGHRSVSWYQQTPGQGLQFLFEYFSETQRNKGNFPGRFSGRQFSNSRSEMNVSTLELGDSALYLCASSLESKGTYEQYFGPGTRLTVT.

This clonotype was observed many times. The chain couples TRBV20-1 to TRBJ1-1; D is unclear. The CDR3 runs 12 residues. Trimming removed 1 base from V and 6 bases from J, with 9 bases in between. Germline V gives CDR1 DFQATT, CDR2 SNEGSKA (reference sequence). The CDR3 nucleotides read TGCAGTGCTAGAGGAAGACGGGCTGAAGCTTTCTTT. Protein: CSARGRRAEAFF.